This entry features one T cell receptor (beta chain) sequence. Antigen: not known. TCRdb's copy holds only in-frame clones and misses some; the assay was immunoSEQ multiplex PCR. The table lists about 13,000 clones, around 92% of them singletons, with about 10% in the top ten. The sample originates from a study of PD-1 blockade in classical Hodgkin lymphoma. Study overall: Treatment was intravenous nivolumab, 3 mg/kg every 2 weeks, until progression. Findings and caveats of the study: Significant TCR diversity gains by C4D1 occurred in CD4+ but not CD8+ cells. Diversity similar to that of newly diagnosed patients was seen at baseline in complete responders.

Every patient relapsed after autologous stem cell transplantation, and brentuximab vedotin exposure varied. Patients' outcomes at their best amounted to complete response, partial response or progressive disease. This TCR came from a human donor with classical Hodgkin lymphoma. The sample consisted of peripheral blood mononuclear cells (PBMCs), taken at baseline.

The CDR3 sequence is CASSYSLNTEAFF. DNA for the CDR3: TGTGCCAGCAGTTACTCTTTGAACACTGAAGCTTTCTTT. This chain joins TRBV6-5 and TRBJ1-1; D is unresolved. Trimming took 0 bases from V and 0 from J, leaving 2 bases between them. The CDR3 has 13 amino acids. From germline, CDR1 is MNHEY and CDR2 SVGAGI.